One and the same sample provided the 10 T cell receptor beta chains below, sequenced in a study of response to subunit inactivated influenza vaccine. TCRdb used MiXCR to reprocess the RT-PCR reads, holding one entry per CDR3 protein. The profile shows around 250,000 distinct CDR3 sequences, over 9% of them singletons. Material: non-naive T cells sorted from PBMCs, obtained around 14 days before vaccination. These receptor sequences come from a man over 45 who received an inactivated influenza vaccine.

This clonotype turned up a few times. The gene calls are TRBV7-2 and TRBJ2-5; D remains unclear. Germline V lookup: CDR1 SGHTA, CDR2 FQGNSA. With 5 bases removed from V and 2 bases from J, the gap between germline ends came to 9 bases. The length of the CDR3 is 13 residues. The DNA for the CDR3 is TGTGCCAGCAGCCAGGAGCTACAAGAGACCCAGTACTTC. It is translated as CASSQELQETQYF.

In this sample, this clonotype turned up many times. The rearrangement uses TRBV20-1 and TRBJ2-6; D gene uncertain. The CDR3 runs 15 residues. The V end was cut by 0 bases, the J end by 2 bases, with 8 bases between. Germline CDR1 and CDR2: DFQATT and SNEGSKA (reference sequence). For the CDR3, the DNA is TGCAGTGCTAGAGATCTGTTTGCTGGGGCCAACGTCCTGACTTTC. Its translation is CSARDLFAGANVLTF.

The V and J genes are TRBV25-1 and TRBJ1-1; D possibly corresponds to TRBD1 (6 bases). This CDR3 comprises 14 residues. V was shortened by 6 bases and J by 0 bases, with 11 bases between the two germline ends. Germline V lookup: CDR1 MGHDK, CDR2 SYGVNS. The CDR3 loop is CASSAGHLNTEAFF. The DNA of the CDR3 is TGTGCCAGCAGCGCGGGACATTTGAACACTGAAGCTTTCTTT.

This clonotype came up a few times. The chain joins TRBV3-1 to TRBJ2-3; 7 bases line up with TRBD1. This CDR3 spans 12 amino acids. In germline, CDR1 is LGHDT, CDR2 YNNKEL (reference sequence). Trimming cost V 6 bases and J 11 bases; bases outside gene matches: 8. The CDR3 region is CASSLTGRLQYF. The CDR3 region has the DNA TGTGCCAGCAGTCTGACAGGGCGGTTGCAGTATTTT.

This sequence joins TRBV29-1 and TRBJ2-3; 8 bases match TRBD1. The V gene end was trimmed by 4 bases and the J gene end by 0 bases; junction bases not matched to a gene: 12. The germline gives CDR1 SQVTM, CDR2 ANQGSEA. This CDR3 spans 17 amino acids. This CDR3 is CSVAGKTGDSSTDTQYF. The CDR3 nucleotides read TGCAGCGTTGCAGGGAAGACAGGGGATTCTAGCACAGATACGCAGTATTTT.

Only a few counts were recorded for this clonotype. This chain links TRBV4-3 with TRBJ2-3; 9 bases match TRBD1. Germline loops: CDR1 LGHNA, CDR2 YSLEER. CDR3 length: 16 amino acids. J gave up 4 bases and V 0 bases, and 5 bases lay outside the gene matches. CDR3 sequence: CASSQDSGQGSDTQYF. In DNA, the CDR3 is TGCGCCAGCAGCCAAGATTCGGGACAGGGATCAGATACGCAGTATTTT.

The chain has TRBV7-9 and TRBJ2-5, with unresolved D. Germline assignment: CDR1 SEHNR and CDR2 FQNEAQ (reference sequence). V was pared by 1 base and J by 3 bases, with 6 bases between. This CDR3 region has 13 residues. In nucleotides, the CDR3 is TGTGCCAGCAGCTTAGGGGTGGAAGAGACCCAGTACTTC. Translating gives CASSLGVEETQYF.

The table lists this clonotype with a count of one. The V and J genes are TRBV5-1 and TRBJ2-5; 11 positions agree with TRBD2. The trim removed 4 bases at V and 3 bases at J, leaving 8 bases unmatched. Per the germline V gene, CDR1 is SGHRS and CDR2 is YFSETQ. This CDR3 region has 16 residues. This chain's CDR3 is CASSKGPGLAEETQYF. In DNA form, the CDR3 reads TGCGCCAGCAGCAAAGGCCCGGGACTAGCGGAAGAGACCCAGTACTTC.

The chain joins TRBV5-1 to TRBJ2-1; D is possibly TRBD1 (7 bases). This CDR3 spans 16 amino acids. Trimming shortened V by 4 bases and J by 9 bases, and 23 bases separated the two germline ends. Germline V gives CDR1 SGHRS, CDR2 YFSETQ. In nucleotides, the CDR3 is TGCGCCAGCAGCGTTGTAAGGGACAGCCTGGGGGGTGAGCAGTTCTTC. As protein: CASSVVRDSLGGEQFF.

The V gene is TRBV4-3, the J gene TRBJ2-6; D perhaps matches TRBD1 (5 bases). The germline V and J ends were trimmed by 0 bases and 0 bases, with 12 bases remaining between them. The CDR3 loop spans 18 amino acids. Per germline, CDR1 LGHNA and CDR2 YSLEER. For the CDR3, the DNA is TGCGCCAGCAGCCAAGATCCAGGGTTCTCCTCTGGGGCCAACGTCCTGACTTTC. This codes for CASSQDPGFSSGANVLTF.